This is a list of T cell receptor beta chains from one sample in a study of regulatory dendritic cells for organ transplantation. These receptors have no known antigen. Assay: immunoSEQ multiplex PCR; the TCRdb copy retains only in-frame clones and omits some. The data hold 9,500 to 15,000 clones, with 62% observed a single time. Specimen: naive CD8+ T cells from blood cultured with dendritic cells. The receptors shown here come from a human donor in good health. Both conserved end residues are part of each CDR3. The D gene is left open where the match is weak. Clone size is shown for a subset of rows, as once, few, many or a class of expanded clone.

J | V | D | size | DNA | CDR3
TRBJ1-4 | TRBV4-3 | TRBD1 | NA | TGCGCCAGCAGCCAAGAAGAGGCAGGGGGGTTTGGAGAAAAACTGTTTTTT | CASSQEEAGGFGEKLFF
TRBJ1-3 | TRBV7-9 | TRBD1 | once | TGTGCCAGCAGCCAGAGGGGACAGAAGCCTGGAAACACCATATATTTT | CASSQRGQKPGNTIYF
TRBJ2-1 | TRBV6-1 | NA | few | TGTGCCAGCAGTGTACTCGGGGTAAGCTCCTACAATGAGCAGTTCTTC | CASSVLGVSSYNEQFF
TRBJ2-1 | TRBV5-6 | NA | once | TGTGCCAGCAGCACCGGACAGAGCTCCTACAATGAGCAGTTCTTC | CASSTGQSSYNEQFF
TRBJ2-7 | TRBV5-6 | NA | once | TGTGCCAGCAGCAGCCCCTGGGGGGTAGACGAGCAGTACTTC | CASSSPWGVDEQYF
TRBJ1-2 | TRBV6-5 | NA | NA | TGTGCCAGCAGTTATGGTCAGGGATCTAACTATGGCTACACCTTC | CASSYGQGSNYGYTF
TRBJ2-7 | TRBV27 | NA | NA | TGTGCCAGCAACTCAGGGGACTCCTACGAGCAGTACTTC | CASNSGDSYEQYF
TRBJ2-1 | TRBV19 | TRBD1 | once | TGTGCCAGTAGTATAGATGGGACAGGGGCCTACAATGAGCAGTTCTTC | CASSIDGTGAYNEQFF
TRBJ2-3 | TRBV19 | TRBD2 | NA | TGTGCCAGTAGAAGCGGGGCTCCAGATACGCAGTATTTT | CASRSGAPDTQYF
TRBJ2-2 | TRBV4-3 | TRBD1 | NA | TGCGCCAGCAGCCAGGTTGCAGGGGGCACCGGGGAGCTGTTTTTT | CASSQVAGGTGELFF
TRBJ1-6 | TRBV27 | TRBD1 | NA | TGTGCCAGCTCGGACAGGCAGAGCTCCTATAATTCACCCCTCCACTTT | CASSDRQSSYNSPLHF
TRBJ2-7 | TRBV7-8 | TRBD1 | NA | TGTGCCAGCAGCGTTTCGGGGGACAGGGTTAGAGACGAGCAGTACTTC | CASSVSGDRVRDEQYF
TRBJ1-5 | TRBV4-1 | NA | NA | TGCGCCAGCAGCCAAGACCTCCCAGGGCCATCAACACGCATGCAGCCCCAGCATTTT | CASSQDLPGPSTRMQPQHF
TRBJ1-5 | TRBV7-2 | NA | NA | TGTGCCAGCAGCCATCTGGGGGAGGCCAATCAGCCCCAGCATTTT | CASSHLGEANQPQHF
TRBJ2-7 | TRBV7-2 | TRBD2 | NA | TGTGCCAGCAGCTTAGTAGCGGGGGGCTACGAGCAGTACTTC | CASSLVAGGYEQYF
TRBJ2-5 | TRBV27 | TRBD2 | NA | TGTGCCAGCAGTCCCGGCGGCAGGCGGGGGGAGACCCAGTACTTC | CASSPGGRRGETQYF
TRBJ2-1 | TRBV11-2 | NA | NA | TGTGCCAGCAGCTTAGGGGGGGGGCATTTGAATGAGCAGTTCTTC | CASSLGGGHLNEQFF
TRBJ2-7 | TRBV5-1 | NA | few | TGCGCCAGCAGCCTCAGAGACAGAACTCTCCACGAGCAGTACTTC | CASSLRDRTLHEQYF